This entry lists 2 T cell receptor beta chains sequenced from one sample in a study of Graves' ophthalmopathy and Graves' hyperthyroidism. Researchers took RNA transcripts and amplified TCR beta CDR3 regions from them. The workflow started with a first-round RT-PCR run with HTBI primers and then moved on to a second-round multiplex PCR. TCRdb re-called the multiplex PCR reads through MiXCR, storing one row per CDR3 protein. The repertoire holds just over 400,000 distinct CDR3 sequences, with around 21% as singletons. Input material: peripheral blood. The receptors here all came from a woman younger than 35 with stable Graves' hyperthyroidism.

The rearrangement links TRBV20-1 to TRBJ2-7; no firm D call. V was clipped by 3 bases and J by 0 bases, with 12 bases between them. This CDR3 comprises 14 residues. Germline V lookup: CDR1 DFQATT, CDR2 SNEGSKA (reference sequence). CDR3 protein: CSASRALRSYEQYF. The CDR3 region has the DNA TGCAGTGCTAGTCGCGCGCTTCGCTCCTACGAGCAGTACTTC.

This clonotype has only a few counts. A junction boundary mismatches the germline segment, possibly from a read error. V is TRBV24-1 and J is TRBJ2-5, with D perhaps TRBD2 (6 bases). The germline V gene encodes CDR1 KGHDR and CDR2 SFDVKD. CDR3 size: 16 residues. CDR3: CATTVNFGRGGETKYF. The CDR3 bases are TGTGCCACCACCGTAAACTTCGGGAGAGGCGGGGAGACCAAGTACTTC.